Detailed here is one TCR beta chain. The record originates from a study of cytomegalovirus exposure and HLA in healthy donors. The CDR3 spans 15 residues. Germline V gives CDR1 MDHEN, CDR2 SYDVKM. V lost 6 bases and J 1 base, leaving 15 bases between the germline ends. PCR was performed using 60 Vbeta and 13 Jbeta primers. The protocol was immunoSEQ multiplex PCR, while the TCRdb copy is restricted to in-frame clones and leaves out a portion. Of about 93,000 clones in the sample, over 55% were seen once. The specimen sequenced was PBMCs. The chain has TRBV28 and TRBJ1-1; TRBD1 is a possible D gene (6 bases). This TCR came from a boy between 10 and 17 years old in good health and CMV-seropositive. The CDR3 coding sequence is TGTGCCAGCAGCTCCCCCGGACAGAGGAACACTGAAGCTTTCTTT. It translates to CASSSPGQRNTEAFF.